The clone carrying this TCR beta chain appeared a few times. Its antigen is unknown. Repertoires were generated with immunoSEQ multiplex PCR, while TCRdb's copy carries only in-frame clones and drops some. The data contain fewer than 150,000 clones, approximately 90% of them singletons. These data are taken from a study of T cell responses to AZD1222 COVID-19 vaccine. Study background: Recipients boosted at about 4 weeks or about 12 weeks are pooled.

Study conclusions and caveats: The donor group comprised mostly white British people and more females; the analysis possibly underestimated clonal diversity. Distributed over spike, vaccine-associated CD4 TCRs predominated at 160-218 and 743-854. Only after the peak T cell response were repertoires sampled.

Looked up from germline, CDR1 is LNHNV and CDR2 is YYDKDF (reference sequence). The CDR3 is made up of 16 amino acids. Trimming cost V 0 bases and J 3 bases; bases outside gene matches: 3. The source is an adult in good health. V usage is TRBV15 and J usage is TRBJ2-1; 9 bases map to TRBD1. Specimen: peripheral blood, collected on day 0 of AZD1222 vaccination. CDR3 sequence: CATSRDGQGFYNEQFF. CDR3 nucleotides: TGTGCCACCAGCAGAGACGGACAGGGGTTCTACAATGAGCAGTTCTTC.